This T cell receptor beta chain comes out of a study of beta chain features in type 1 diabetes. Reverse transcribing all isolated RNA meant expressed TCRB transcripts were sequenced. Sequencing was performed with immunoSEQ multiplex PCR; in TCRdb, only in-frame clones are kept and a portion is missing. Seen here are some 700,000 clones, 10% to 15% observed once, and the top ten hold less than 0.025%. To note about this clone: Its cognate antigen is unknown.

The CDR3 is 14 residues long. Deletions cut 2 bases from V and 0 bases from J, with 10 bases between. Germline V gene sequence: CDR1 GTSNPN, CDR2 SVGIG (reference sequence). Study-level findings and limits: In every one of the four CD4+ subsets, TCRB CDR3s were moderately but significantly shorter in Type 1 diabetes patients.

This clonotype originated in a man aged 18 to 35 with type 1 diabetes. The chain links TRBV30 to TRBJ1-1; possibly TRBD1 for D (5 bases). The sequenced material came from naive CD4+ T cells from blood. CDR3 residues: CAWSPGPLNTEAFF. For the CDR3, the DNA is TGTGCCTGGAGTCCGGGACCGTTGAACACTGAAGCTTTCTTT. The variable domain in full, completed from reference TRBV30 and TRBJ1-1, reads SQTIHQWPATLVQPVGSPLSLECTVEGTSNPNLYWYRQAAGRGLQLLFYSVGIGQISSEVPQNLSASRPQDRQFILSSKKLLLSDSGFYLCAWSPGPLNTEAFFGQGTRLTVV.